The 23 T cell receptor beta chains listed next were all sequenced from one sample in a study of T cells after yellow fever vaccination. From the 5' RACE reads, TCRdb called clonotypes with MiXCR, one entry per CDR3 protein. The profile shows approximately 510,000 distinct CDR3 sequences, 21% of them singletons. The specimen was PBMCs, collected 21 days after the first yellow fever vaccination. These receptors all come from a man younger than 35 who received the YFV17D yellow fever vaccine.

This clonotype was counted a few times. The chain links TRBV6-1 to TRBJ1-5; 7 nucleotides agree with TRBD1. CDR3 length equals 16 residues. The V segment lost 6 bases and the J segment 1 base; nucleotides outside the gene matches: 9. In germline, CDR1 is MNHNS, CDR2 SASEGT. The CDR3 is CASRQRPGQSNQPQHF. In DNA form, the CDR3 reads TGTGCCAGCAGACAAAGACCGGGACAGAGCAATCAGCCCCAGCATTTT.

CDR3 bases: TGCGCCAGCCAAACAGGGTCAGATACGCAGTATTTT. Protein: CASQTGSDTQYF. This chain links TRBV5-1 with TRBJ2-3, with TRBD1 as a possible D gene (6 bases). CDR1 and CDR2 from the germline V gene are SGHRS and YFSETQ. This CDR3 contains 12 residues. Trimming left V 7 bases short and J 4 bases short, with 10 bases between.

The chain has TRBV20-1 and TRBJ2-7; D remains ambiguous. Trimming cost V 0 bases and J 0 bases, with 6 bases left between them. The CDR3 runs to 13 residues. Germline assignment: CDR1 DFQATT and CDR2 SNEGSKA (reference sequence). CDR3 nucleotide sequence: TGCAGTGCTAGAGAAATTAGCTCCTACGAGCAGTACTTC. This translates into CSAREISSYEQYF.

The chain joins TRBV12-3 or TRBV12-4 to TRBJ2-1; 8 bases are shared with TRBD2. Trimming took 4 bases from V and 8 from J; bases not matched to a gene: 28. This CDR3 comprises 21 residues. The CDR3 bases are TGTGCCAGCAGTTCCCCCCCCCTCGGCCGACGCGCGGGGGGCAGGGTCGATGAGCAGTTCTTC. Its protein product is CASSSPPLGRRAGGRVDEQFF.

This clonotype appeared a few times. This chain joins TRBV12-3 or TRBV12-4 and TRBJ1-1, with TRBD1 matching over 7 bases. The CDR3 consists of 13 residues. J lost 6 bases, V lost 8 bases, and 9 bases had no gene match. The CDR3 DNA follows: TGTGCCAGCGTCTTACAGGGGTATCCTGAAGCTTTCTTT. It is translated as CASVLQGYPEAFF.

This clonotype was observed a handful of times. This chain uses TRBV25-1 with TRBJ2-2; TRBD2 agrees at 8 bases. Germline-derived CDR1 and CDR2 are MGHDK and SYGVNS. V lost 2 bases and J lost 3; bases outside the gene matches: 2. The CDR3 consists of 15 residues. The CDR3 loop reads CASSEAGGHTGELFF. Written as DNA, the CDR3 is TGTGCCAGCAGTGAAGCGGGGGGACACACCGGGGAGCTGTTTTTT.

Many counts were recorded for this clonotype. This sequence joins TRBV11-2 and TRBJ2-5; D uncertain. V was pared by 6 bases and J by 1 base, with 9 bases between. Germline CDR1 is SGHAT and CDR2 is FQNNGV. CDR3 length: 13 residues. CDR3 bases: TGTGCCAGCAGAGTGGCGACCCAAGAGACCCAGTACTTC. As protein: CASRVATQETQYF.

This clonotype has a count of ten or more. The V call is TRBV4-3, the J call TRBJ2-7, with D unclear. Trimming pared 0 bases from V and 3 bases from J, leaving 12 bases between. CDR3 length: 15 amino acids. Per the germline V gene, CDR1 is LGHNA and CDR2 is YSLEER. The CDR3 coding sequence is TGCGCCAGCAGCCAAGACTCTTCCCTCAGCTACGAGCAGTACTTC. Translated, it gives CASSQDSSLSYEQYF.

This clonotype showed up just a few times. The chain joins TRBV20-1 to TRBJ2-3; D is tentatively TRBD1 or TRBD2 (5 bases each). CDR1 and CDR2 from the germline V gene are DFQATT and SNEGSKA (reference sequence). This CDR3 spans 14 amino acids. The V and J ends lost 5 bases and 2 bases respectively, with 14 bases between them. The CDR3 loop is CSAPLGVSTDTQYF. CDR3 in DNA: TGCAGTGCTCCCTTGGGGGTCTCCACAGATACGCAGTATTTT.

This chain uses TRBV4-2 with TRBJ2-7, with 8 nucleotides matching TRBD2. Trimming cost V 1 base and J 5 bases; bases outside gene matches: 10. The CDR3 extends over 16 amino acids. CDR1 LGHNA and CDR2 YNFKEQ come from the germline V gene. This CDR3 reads CASSQGYPGGLDEQYF. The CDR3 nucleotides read TGTGCCAGCAGCCAAGGTTACCCGGGGGGGCTCGACGAGCAGTACTTC.

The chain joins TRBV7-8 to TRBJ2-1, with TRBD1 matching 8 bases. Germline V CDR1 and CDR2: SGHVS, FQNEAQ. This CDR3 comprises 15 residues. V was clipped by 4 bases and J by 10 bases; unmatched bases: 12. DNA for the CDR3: TGTGCCAGCAGCTCCGGGGCAGGGGGCTGGGGGGAGCAGTTCTTC. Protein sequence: CASSSGAGGWGEQFF.

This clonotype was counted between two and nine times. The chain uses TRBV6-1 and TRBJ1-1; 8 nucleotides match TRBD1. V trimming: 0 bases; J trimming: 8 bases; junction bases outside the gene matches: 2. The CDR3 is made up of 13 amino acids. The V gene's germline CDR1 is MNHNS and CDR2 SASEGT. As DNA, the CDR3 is TGTGCCAGCAGTGAAGCGGACAGGGAGGAAGCTTTCTTT. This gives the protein CASSEADREEAFF.

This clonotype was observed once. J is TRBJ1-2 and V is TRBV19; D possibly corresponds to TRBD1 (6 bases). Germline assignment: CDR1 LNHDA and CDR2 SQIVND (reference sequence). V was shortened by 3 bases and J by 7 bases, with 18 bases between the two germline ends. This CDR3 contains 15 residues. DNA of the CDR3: TGTGCCAGTAGTATCTCCCAGGGGCAAATAGCTGGCTACACCTTC. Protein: CASSISQGQIAGYTF.

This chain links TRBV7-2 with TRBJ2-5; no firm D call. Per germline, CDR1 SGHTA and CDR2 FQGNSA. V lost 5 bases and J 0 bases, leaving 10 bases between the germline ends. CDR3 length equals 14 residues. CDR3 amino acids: CASSPITYQETQYF. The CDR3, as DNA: TGTGCCAGCAGCCCGATCACCTACCAAGAGACCCAGTACTTC.

The CDR3 DNA reads TGTGCCATCAGTGATCGAGGGAGTGGACTAGCGGGGGGGTCCTACAATGAGCAGTTCTTC. Protein sequence: CAISDRGSGLAGGSYNEQFF. The V call is TRBV10-3, the J call TRBJ2-1; 15 bases align to TRBD2. V gave up 3 bases and J gave up 1 base; unmatched junction bases: 10. Germline values: CDR1 ENHRY, CDR2 SYGVKD. CDR3 length: 20 residues.

This CDR3 is CASSERGTGSANTGELFF. The CDR3, as DNA: TGTGCCAGCAGTGAACGCGGGACAGGGTCCGCGAACACCGGGGAGCTGTTTTTT. This chain connects TRBV6-1 to TRBJ2-2; 9 bases match TRBD1. The germline gives CDR1 MNHNS, CDR2 SASEGT. Unmatched junction bases numbered 7, after V lost 2 bases and J lost 0 bases. There are 18 residues in the CDR3.

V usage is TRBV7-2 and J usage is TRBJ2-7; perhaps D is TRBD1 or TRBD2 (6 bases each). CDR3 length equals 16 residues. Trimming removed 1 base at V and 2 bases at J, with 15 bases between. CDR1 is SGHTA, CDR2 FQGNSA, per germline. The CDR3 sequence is CASSLVGGPEAYEQYF. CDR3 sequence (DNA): TGTGCCAGCAGCTTAGTTGGGGGGCCGGAGGCCTACGAGCAGTACTTC.

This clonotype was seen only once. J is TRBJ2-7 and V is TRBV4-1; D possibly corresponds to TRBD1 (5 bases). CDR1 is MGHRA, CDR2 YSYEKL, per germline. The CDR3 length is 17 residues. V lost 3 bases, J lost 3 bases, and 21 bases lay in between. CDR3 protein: CASSHDPTAELNYEQYF. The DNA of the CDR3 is TGCGCCAGCAGCCATGATCCGACAGCCGAGCTTAACTACGAGCAGTACTTC.

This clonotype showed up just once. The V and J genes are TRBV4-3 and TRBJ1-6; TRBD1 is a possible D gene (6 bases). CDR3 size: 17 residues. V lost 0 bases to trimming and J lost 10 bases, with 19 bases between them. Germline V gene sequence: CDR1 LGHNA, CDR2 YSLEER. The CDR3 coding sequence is TGCGCCAGCAGCCAAGATCGGTCTACAGGGATAGGGTCACCCCTCCACTTT. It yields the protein CASSQDRSTGIGSPLHF.

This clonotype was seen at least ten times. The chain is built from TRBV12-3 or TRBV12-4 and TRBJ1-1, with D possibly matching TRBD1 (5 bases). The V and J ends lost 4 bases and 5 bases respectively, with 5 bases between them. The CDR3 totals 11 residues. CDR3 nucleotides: TGTGCCAGCAGTTCAGGGACTGAAGCTTTCTTT. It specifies CASSSGTEAFF.

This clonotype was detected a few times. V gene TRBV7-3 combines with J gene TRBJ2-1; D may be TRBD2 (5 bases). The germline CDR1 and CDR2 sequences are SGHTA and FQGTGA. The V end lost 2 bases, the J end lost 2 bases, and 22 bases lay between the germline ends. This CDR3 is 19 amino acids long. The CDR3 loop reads CASSLSGPDSGGTYNEQFF. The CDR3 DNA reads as TGTGCCAGCAGCTTATCCGGACCCGACTCAGGAGGAACCTACAATGAGCAGTTCTTC.

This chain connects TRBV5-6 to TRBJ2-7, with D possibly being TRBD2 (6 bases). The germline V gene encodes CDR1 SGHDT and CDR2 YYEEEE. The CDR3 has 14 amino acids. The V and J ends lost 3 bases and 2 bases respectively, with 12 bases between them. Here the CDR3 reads CASSSTGTAYEQYF. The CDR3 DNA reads TGTGCCAGCAGCTCCACCGGGACTGCCTACGAGCAGTACTTC.

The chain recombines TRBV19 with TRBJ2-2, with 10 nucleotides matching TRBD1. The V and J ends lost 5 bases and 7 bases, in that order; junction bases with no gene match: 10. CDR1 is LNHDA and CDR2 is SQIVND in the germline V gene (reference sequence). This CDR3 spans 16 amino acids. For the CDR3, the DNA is TGTGCCAGTAGTCCCCCAGGGACAGGGGCGAACGGGGAGCTGTTTTTT. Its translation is CASSPPGTGANGELFF. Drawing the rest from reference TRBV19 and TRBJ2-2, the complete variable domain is DGGITQSPKYLFRKEGQNVTLSCEQNLNHDAMYWYRQDPGQGLRLIYYSQIVNDFQKGDIAEGYSVSREKKESFPLTVTSAQKNPTAFYLCASSPPGTGANGELFFGEGSRLTVL.